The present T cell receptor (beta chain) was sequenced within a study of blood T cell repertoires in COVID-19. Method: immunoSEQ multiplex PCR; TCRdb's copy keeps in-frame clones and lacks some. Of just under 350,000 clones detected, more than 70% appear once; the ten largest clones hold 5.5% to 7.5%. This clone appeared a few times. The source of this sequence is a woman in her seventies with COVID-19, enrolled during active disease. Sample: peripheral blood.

The DNA for the CDR3 is TGTTCTCGCGGCAGTTACACCTACGAGCAGTACTTC. Translation: CSRGSYTYEQYF. The rearrangement joins TRBV21-1 to TRBJ2-7; the table gives TRBD2 as D, unverified against the DNA. TRBV21-1 is flagged as a pseudogene. The CDR3 is 12 residues long.